One TCR beta chain is described in this entry. Assay: immunoSEQ multiplex PCR; the TCRdb copy retains only in-frame clones and omits some. The sample contains about 82,000 clones, approximately 84% of which appear only once. These data belong to a study of OX40 agonist ivuxolimab in advanced cancers. Patients who had autoimmune disease history or got systemic immunosuppression were left out. Germline loops: CDR1 SGHTA, CDR2 FQGNSA. The CDR3 is made up of 13 amino acids. Trimming stripped 4 bases from V and 3 bases from J, with 8 bases between. The V and J genes are TRBV7-2 and TRBJ2-3; weak D call: TRBD2 (6 bases). This TCR came from an adult with an advanced solid tumor such as melanoma, head and neck, liver or kidney cancer. The specimen comprised CD4+ or CD8+ T cells sorted from blood, sampled in a trial of the OX40 agonist ivuxolimab. The CDR3, as DNA: TGTGCCAGCAGCTCTAGCGTAACAGATACGCAGTATTTT. It encodes CASSSSVTDTQYF.